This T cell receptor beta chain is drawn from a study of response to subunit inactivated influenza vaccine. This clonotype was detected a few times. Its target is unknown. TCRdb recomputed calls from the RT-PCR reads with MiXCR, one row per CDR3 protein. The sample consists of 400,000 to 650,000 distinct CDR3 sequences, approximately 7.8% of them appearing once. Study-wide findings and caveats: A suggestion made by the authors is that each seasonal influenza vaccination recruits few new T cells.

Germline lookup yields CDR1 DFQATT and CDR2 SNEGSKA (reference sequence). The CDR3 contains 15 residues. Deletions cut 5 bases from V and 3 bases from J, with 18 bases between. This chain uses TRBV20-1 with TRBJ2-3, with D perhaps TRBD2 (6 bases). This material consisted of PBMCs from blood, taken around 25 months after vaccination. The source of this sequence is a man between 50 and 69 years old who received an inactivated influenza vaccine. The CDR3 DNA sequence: TGCAGTGCTTTGGGACTCCAAGGATGGACAGATACGCAGTATTTT. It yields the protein CSALGLQGWTDTQYF.